This record looks at one TCR beta chain sequence and its context. The antigen is undetermined. The data were taken from a study of T cell responses to AZD1222 COVID-19 vaccine. Study results and caveats: Every sample of the repertoires postdated the peak T cell response.

V shed 3 bases, J shed 4 bases, and the junction held 7 bases outside the gene matches. The CDR3 runs to 15 residues. In germline, CDR1 is SGDLS, CDR2 YYNGEE. Repertoires were generated with immunoSEQ multiplex PCR, while TCRdb's copy carries only in-frame clones and drops some. Of about 120,000 clones in the sample, 85% to 90% were seen once. This sequence originates from an adult in good health. This specimen consisted of peripheral blood, obtained on day 0 of AZD1222 vaccination. V gene TRBV9 combines with J gene TRBJ1-3; TRBD1 matches at 7 bases. The CDR3 here is CASSAPGTAGNTIYF. The CDR3 bases are TGTGCCAGCAGCGCGCCGGGGACAGCCGGAAACACCATATATTTT.